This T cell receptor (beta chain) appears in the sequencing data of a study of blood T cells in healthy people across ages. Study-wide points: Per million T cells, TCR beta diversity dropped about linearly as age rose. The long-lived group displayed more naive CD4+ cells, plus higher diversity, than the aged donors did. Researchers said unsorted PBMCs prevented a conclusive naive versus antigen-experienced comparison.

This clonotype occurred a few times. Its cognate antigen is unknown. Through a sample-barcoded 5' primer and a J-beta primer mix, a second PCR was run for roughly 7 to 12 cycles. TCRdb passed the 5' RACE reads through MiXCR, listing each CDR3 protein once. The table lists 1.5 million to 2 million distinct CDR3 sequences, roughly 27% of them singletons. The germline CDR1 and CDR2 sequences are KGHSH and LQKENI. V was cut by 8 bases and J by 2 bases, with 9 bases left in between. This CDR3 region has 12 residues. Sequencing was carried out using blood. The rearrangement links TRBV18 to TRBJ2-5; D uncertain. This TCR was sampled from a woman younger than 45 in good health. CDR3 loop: CASTITQETQYF. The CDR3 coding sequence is TGTGCCAGCACGATTACGCAAGAGACCCAGTACTTC.